This T cell receptor beta chain was documented in a study of preoperative IRX-2 immunotherapy in early breast cancer. Specified treatment: preoperative locoregional IRX-2 cytokine immunotherapy. Patients received preoperative, locoregional IRX-2 cytokine immunotherapy in a phase Ib study. This CDR3 is 16 amino acids long. With 0 bases removed from V and 2 bases from J, the gap between germline ends came to 11 bases. Per germline, CDR1 SGHRS and CDR2 YFSETQ. TCRdb keeps only in-frame clones here, not all; method: immunoSEQ multiplex PCR. Among fewer than 25,000 clones listed, around nine tenths were seen once.

This sequence originates from a human donor with breast cancer. The chain recombines TRBV5-1 with TRBJ1-4, with D unresolved. The sequenced sample was tumor tissue, obtained after IRX-2 immunotherapy. The CDR3 DNA reads TGCGCCAGCAGCTTGGTCCCGGGCACGACTAATGAAAAACTGTTTTTT. This translates into CASSLVPGTTNEKLFF.